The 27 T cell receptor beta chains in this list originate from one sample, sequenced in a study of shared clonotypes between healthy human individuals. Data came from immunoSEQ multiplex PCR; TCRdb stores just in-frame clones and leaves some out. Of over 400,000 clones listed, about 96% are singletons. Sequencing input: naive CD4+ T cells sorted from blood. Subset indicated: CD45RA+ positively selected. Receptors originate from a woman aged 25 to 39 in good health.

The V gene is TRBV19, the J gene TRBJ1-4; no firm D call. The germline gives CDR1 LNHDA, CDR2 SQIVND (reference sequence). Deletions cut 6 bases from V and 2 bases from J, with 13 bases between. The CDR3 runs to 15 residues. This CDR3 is CASRPRGSTNEKLFF. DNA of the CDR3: TGTGCCAGTAGACCACGGGGTAGCACTAATGAAAAACTGTTTTTT.

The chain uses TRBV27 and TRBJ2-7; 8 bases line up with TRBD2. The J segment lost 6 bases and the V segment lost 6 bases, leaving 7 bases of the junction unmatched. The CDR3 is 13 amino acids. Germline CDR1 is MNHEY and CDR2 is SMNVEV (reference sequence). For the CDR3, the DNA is TGTGCCAGCAGCCCCGAGCGGGAGAGCGAGCAGTACTTC. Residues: CASSPERESEQYF.

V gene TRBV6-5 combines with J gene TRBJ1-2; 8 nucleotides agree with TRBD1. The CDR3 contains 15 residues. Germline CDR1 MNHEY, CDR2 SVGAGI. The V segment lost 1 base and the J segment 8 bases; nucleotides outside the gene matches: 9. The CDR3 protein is CASSYLDRALEGYTF. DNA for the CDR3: TGTGCCAGCAGTTACTTGGACAGGGCATTAGAGGGCTACACCTTC.

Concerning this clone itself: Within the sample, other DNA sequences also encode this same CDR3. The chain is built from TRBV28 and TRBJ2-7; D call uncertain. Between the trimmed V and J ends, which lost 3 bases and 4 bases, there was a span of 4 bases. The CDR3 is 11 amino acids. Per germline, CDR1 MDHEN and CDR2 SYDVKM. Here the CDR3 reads CASSLRYEQYF. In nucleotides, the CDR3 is TGTGCCAGCAGTTTGAGGTACGAGCAGTACTTC. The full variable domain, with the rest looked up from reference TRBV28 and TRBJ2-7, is DVKVTQSSRYLVKRTGEKVFLECVQDMDHENMFWYRQDPGLGLRLIYFSYDVKMKEKGDIPEGYSVSREKKERFSLILESASTNQTSMYLCASSLRYEQYFGPGTRLTVT.

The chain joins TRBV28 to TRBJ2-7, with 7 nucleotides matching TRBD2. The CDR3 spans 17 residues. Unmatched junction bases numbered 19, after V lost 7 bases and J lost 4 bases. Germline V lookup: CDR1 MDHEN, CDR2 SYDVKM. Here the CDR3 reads CASIHQYAAGVKYEQYF. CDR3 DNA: TGTGCCAGCATCCACCAATACGCGGCGGGAGTTAAGTACGAGCAGTACTTC.

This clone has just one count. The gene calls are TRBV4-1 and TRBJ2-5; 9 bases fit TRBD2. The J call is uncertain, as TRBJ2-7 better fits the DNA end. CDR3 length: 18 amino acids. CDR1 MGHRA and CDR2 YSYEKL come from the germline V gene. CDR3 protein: CASSRPSPSGTTSYEQYF. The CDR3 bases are TGCGCCAGCAGCCGCCCATCACCTAGCGGGACGACCTCCTACGAGCAGTACTTC.

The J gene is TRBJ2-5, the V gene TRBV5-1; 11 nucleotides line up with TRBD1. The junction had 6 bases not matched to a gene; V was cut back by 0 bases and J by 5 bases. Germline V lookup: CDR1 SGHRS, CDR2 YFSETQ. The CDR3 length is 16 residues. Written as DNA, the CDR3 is TGCGCCAGCAGCTTGGTGAGGACAGGGGGCGAGGAGACCCAGTACTTC. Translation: CASSLVRTGGEETQYF.

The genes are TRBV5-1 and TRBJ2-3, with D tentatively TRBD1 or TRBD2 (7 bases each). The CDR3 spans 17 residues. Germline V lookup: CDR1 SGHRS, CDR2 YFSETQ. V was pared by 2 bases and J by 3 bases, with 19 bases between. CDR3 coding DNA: TGCGCCAGCAGCTTACGACAGGGAGGGAGCAGAACAGATACGCAGTATTTT. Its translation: CASSLRQGGSRTDTQYF. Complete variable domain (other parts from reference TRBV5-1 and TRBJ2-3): KAGVTQTPRYLIKTRGQQVTLSCSPISGHRSVSWYQQTPGQGLQFLFEYFSETQRNKGNFPGRFSGRQFSNSRSEMNVSTLELGDSALYLCASSLRQGGSRTDTQYFGPGTRLTVL.

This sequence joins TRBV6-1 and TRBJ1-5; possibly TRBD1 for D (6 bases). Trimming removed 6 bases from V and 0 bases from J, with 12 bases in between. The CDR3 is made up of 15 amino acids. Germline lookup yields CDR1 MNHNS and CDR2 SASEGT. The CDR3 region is CASRGGHNSNQPQHF. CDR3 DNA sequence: TGTGCCAGCAGGGGGGGACACAATAGCAATCAGCCCCAGCATTTT.

The CDR3 coding sequence is TGTGCCAGCAGCCAGTACTCTAGCGGGAGCGCTGGGGAGCTGTTTTTT. Its protein product is CASSQYSSGSAGELFF. The chain uses TRBV4-2 and TRBJ2-2; the match to TRBD2 covers 10 bases. Germline CDR1 LGHNA, CDR2 YNFKEQ. There are 16 residues in the CDR3. The junction had 9 bases not matched to a gene; V was cut back by 3 bases and J by 8 bases.

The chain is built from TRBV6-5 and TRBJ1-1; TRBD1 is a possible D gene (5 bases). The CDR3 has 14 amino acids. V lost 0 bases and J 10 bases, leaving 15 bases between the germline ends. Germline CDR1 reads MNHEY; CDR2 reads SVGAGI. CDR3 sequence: CASSYSRWGGVAFF. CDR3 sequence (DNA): TGTGCCAGCAGTTACTCGAGATGGGGCGGGGTAGCTTTCTTT.

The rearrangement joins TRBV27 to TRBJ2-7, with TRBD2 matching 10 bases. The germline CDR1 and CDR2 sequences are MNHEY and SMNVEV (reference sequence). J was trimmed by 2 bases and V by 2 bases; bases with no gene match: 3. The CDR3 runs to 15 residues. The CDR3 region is CASSLTLAGAYEQYF. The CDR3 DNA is TGTGCCAGCAGTTTAACGCTAGCGGGAGCCTACGAGCAGTACTTC.

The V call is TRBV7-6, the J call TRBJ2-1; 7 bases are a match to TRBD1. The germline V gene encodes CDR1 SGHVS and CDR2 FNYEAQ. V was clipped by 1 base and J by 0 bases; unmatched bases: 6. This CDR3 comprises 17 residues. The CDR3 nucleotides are TGTGCCAGCAGCTTAGGCTACAGGGGCGACTCCTACAATGAGCAGTTCTTC. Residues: CASSLGYRGDSYNEQFF.

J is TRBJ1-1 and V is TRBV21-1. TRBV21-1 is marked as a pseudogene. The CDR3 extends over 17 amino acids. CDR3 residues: CASSKAHGGVRNTEAFF. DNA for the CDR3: TGTGCCAGCAGCAAAGCGCACGGGGGGGTAAGGAACACTGAAGCTTTCTTT.

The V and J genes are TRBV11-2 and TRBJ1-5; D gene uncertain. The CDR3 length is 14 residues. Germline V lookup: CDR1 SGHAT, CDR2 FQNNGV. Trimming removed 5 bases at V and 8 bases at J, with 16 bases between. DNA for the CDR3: TGTGCCAGCAGCACGGACCGAGGGCTGGAGCCCCAGCATTTT. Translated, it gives CASSTDRGLEPQHF.

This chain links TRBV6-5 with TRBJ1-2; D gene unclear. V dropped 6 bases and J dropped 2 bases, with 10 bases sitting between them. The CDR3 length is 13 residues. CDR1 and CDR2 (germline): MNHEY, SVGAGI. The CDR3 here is CASSPDKNYGYTF. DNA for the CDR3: TGTGCCAGCAGCCCTGACAAGAACTATGGCTACACCTTC.

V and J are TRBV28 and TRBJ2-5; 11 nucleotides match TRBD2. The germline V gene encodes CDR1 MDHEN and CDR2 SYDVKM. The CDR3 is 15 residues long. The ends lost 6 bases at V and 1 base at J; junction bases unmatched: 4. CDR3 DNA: TGTGCCAGCAGAATAGGACTAGCGGGCCAAGAGACCCAGTACTTC. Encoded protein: CASRIGLAGQETQYF.

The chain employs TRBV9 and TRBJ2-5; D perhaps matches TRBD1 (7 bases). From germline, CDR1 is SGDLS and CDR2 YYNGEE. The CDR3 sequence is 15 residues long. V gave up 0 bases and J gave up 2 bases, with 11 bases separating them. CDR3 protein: CASSVGQGGQETQYF. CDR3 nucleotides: TGTGCCAGCAGCGTAGGTCAGGGGGGACAAGAGACCCAGTACTTC.

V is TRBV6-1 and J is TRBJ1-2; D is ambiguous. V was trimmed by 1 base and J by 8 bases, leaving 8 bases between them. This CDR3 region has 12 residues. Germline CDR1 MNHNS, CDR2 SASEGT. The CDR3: CASSEGGPGYTF. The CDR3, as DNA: TGTGCCAGCAGTGAAGGAGGGCCCGGCTACACCTTC.

DNA for the CDR3: TGTGCCAGTAGTAGTCTAGCGGGATCCTCCTACAATGAGCAGTTCTTC. Its protein product is CASSSLAGSSYNEQFF. The rearrangement joins TRBV19 to TRBJ2-1; TRBD2 matches 9 bases. From germline, CDR1 is LNHDA and CDR2 SQIVND (reference sequence). V lost 4 bases and J lost 0; bases outside the gene matches: 4. The CDR3 is 16 amino acids. The full variable domain, completed using reference TRBV19 and TRBJ2-1, is DGGITQSPKYLFRKEGQNVTLSCEQNLNHDAMYWYRQDPGQGLRLIYYSQIVNDFQKGDIAEGYSVSREKKESFPLTVTSAQKNPTAFYLCASSSLAGSSYNEQFFGPGTRLTVL.

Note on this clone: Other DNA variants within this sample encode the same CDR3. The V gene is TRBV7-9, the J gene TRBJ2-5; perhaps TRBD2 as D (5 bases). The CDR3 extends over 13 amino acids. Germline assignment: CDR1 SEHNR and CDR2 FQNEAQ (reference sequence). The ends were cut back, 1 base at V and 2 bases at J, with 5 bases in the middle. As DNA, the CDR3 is TGTGCCAGCAGCTTAGGAGGGCAAGAGACCCAGTACTTC. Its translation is CASSLGGQETQYF.

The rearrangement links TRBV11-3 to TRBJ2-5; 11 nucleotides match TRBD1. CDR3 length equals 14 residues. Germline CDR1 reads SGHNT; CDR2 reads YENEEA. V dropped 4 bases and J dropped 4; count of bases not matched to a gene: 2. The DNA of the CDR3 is TGTGCCAGCAGCTCGGGGACAGGGGGAGAGACCCAGTACTTC. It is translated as CASSSGTGGETQYF.

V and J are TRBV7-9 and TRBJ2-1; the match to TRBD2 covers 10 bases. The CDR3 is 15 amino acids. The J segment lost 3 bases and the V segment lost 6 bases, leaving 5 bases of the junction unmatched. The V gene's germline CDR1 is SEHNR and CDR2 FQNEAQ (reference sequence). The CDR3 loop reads CASRGSSGSYNEQFF. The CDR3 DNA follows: TGTGCCAGCAGGGGTTCTAGCGGGAGCTACAATGAGCAGTTCTTC. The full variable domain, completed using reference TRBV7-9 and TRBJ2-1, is DTGVSQNPRHKITKRGQNVTFRCDPISEHNRLYWYRQTLGQGPEFLTYFQNEAQLEKSRLLSDRFSAERPKGSFSTLEIQRTEQGDSAMYLCASRGSSGSYNEQFFGPGTRLTVL.

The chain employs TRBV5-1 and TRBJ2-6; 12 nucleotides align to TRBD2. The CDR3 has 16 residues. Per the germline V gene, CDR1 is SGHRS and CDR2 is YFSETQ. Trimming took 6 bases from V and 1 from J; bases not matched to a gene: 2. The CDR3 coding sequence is TGCGCCAGCAAGACTAGCGGGAGATCTGGGGCCAACGTCCTGACTTTC. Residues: CASKTSGRSGANVLTF.

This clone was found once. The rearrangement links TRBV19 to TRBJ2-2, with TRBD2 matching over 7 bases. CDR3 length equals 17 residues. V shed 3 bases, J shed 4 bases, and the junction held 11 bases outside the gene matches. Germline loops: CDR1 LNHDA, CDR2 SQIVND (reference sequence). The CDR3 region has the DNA TGTGCCAGTAGTATTAGTCTAGCGGAGGCGGGCACCGGGGAGCTGTTTTTT. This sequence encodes CASSISLAEAGTGELFF. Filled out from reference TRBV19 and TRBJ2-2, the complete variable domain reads DGGITQSPKYLFRKEGQNVTLSCEQNLNHDAMYWYRQDPGQGLRLIYYSQIVNDFQKGDIAEGYSVSREKKESFPLTVTSAQKNPTAFYLCASSISLAEAGTGELFFGEGSRLTVL.

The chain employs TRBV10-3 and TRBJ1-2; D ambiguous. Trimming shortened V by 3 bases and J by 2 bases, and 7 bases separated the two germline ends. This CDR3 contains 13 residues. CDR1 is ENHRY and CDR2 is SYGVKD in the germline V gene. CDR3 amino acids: CAISDRGNYGYTF. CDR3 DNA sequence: TGTGCCATCAGTGATAGAGGGAACTATGGCTACACCTTC.

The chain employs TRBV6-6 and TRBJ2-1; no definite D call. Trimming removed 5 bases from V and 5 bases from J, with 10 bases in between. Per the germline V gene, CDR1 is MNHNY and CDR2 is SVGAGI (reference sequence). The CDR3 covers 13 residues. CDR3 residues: CASSDNLDNEQFF. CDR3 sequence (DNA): TGTGCCAGCAGTGACAACCTAGACAATGAGCAGTTCTTC.